Following are 22 T cell receptor beta chains from one sample sequenced in a study of blood T cell repertoires in COVID-19. Sequenced by immunoSEQ multiplex PCR; TCRdb stores in-frame clones only, minus some. The data contain hundreds of thousands of clones, 85% of them singletons. Material for sequencing was PBMCs or T cells enriched from blood (not recorded which). These receptors were obtained from a woman between 45 and 65 years old who had recovered from COVID-19.

J is TRBJ2-3 and V is TRBV7-2; D not resolved. The CDR3 is 13 amino acids. The germline CDR1 and CDR2 sequences are SGHTA and FQGNSA. V was cut by 0 bases and J by 6 bases, with 7 bases left in between. The CDR3 DNA sequence: TGTGCCAGCAGCTTAGCAACATTGGATACGCAGTATTTT. This sequence encodes CASSLATLDTQYF.

This rearrangement joins TRBV5-1 to TRBJ1-3; weak D call: TRBD1 (5 bases). Trimming took 0 bases from V and 1 from J, leaving 11 bases between them. This CDR3 is 16 amino acids long. The germline CDR1 and CDR2 sequences are SGHRS and YFSETQ. The CDR3 nucleotides read TGCGCCAGCAGCTTGGGGCAGGGTTTGTCTGGAAACACCATATATTTT. As protein: CASSLGQGLSGNTIYF. Drawing the rest from reference TRBV5-1 and TRBJ1-3, the complete variable domain is KAGVTQTPRYLIKTRGQQVTLSCSPISGHRSVSWYQQTPGQGLQFLFEYFSETQRNKGNFPGRFSGRQFSNSRSEMNVSTLELGDSALYLCASSLGQGLSGNTIYFGEGSWLTVV.

DNA of the CDR3: TGTGCCAGCAGTCCCGGACGGAGGAATCAGCCCCAGCATTTT. Its protein product is CASSPGRRNQPQHF. J is TRBJ1-5 and V is TRBV28; D remains ambiguous. The CDR3 length is 14 residues. Trimming removed 5 bases from V and 4 bases from J, with 12 bases in between. CDR1 is MDHEN, CDR2 SYDVKM, per germline.

The J gene is TRBJ1-1, the V gene TRBV29-1, with D tentatively TRBD1 (6 bases). The CDR3 is made up of 15 amino acids. Trimming cost V 6 bases and J 6 bases, with 23 bases left between them. Germline CDR1 reads SQVTM; CDR2 reads ANQGSEA. The CDR3 DNA sequence: TGCAGCGTCTCCCGGGGAGGGGGAGGCGGTTCTGAAGCTTTCTTT. Translated: CSVSRGGGGGSEAFF.

The V gene is TRBV2, the J gene TRBJ2-1; 9 positions agree with TRBD1. The CDR3 contains 13 residues. V lost 7 bases, J lost 9 bases, and 7 bases stayed unmatched. Germline V gives CDR1 SNHLY, CDR2 FYNNEI. The CDR3 region is CASIRTGDGEQFF. In DNA form, the CDR3 reads TGTGCCAGCATACGGACAGGGGATGGTGAGCAGTTCTTC.

V and J are TRBV7-3 and TRBJ1-1, with 7 bases identical to TRBD1. CDR3 length: 17 amino acids. J was trimmed by 0 bases and V by 5 bases; bases with no gene match: 12. The germline V gene encodes CDR1 SGHTA and CDR2 FQGTGA. The CDR3 spells CASSQKAGQGVNTEAFF. CDR3 bases: TGTGCCAGCAGCCAAAAGGCCGGTCAGGGGGTGAACACTGAAGCTTTCTTT.

V is TRBV5-1 and J is TRBJ1-3; a possible D gene is TRBD1 (5 bases). The CDR3 length is 14 residues. V was shortened by 2 bases and J by 3 bases, with 9 bases between the two germline ends. CDR1 and CDR2 (germline): SGHRS, YFSETQ. Here the CDR3 reads CASSLGVVGNTIYF. The CDR3 DNA reads TGCGCCAGCAGCTTAGGGGTAGTTGGAAACACCATATATTTT.

The chain uses TRBV6-2 or TRBV6-3 and TRBJ2-2; D gene uncertain. Germline CDR1 reads MNHEY; CDR2 reads SVGEGT. This CDR3 is built from 14 residues. Between the trimmed V and J ends, which lost 4 bases and 1 base, there was a span of 7 bases. Written as DNA, the CDR3 is TGTGCCAGCAGTTCGAACATGAACACCGGGGAGCTGTTTTTT. Its translation is CASSSNMNTGELFF.

V and J are TRBV30 and TRBJ1-1; a possible D gene is TRBD1 (6 bases). This CDR3 comprises 11 residues. Trimming shortened V by 4 bases and J by 7 bases, and 10 bases separated the two germline ends. Germline V CDR1 and CDR2: GTSNPN, SVGIG (reference sequence). CDR3: CAWKDRFEAFF. DNA of the CDR3: TGTGCCTGGAAAGACAGGTTTGAAGCTTTCTTT.

The chain has TRBV10-3 and TRBJ2-7, with D possibly matching TRBD2 (5 bases). CDR1 and CDR2 (germline): ENHRY, SYGVKD. The CDR3 loop spans 13 amino acids. Trimming took 4 bases from V and 4 from J, leaving 11 bases between them. Here the CDR3 DNA reads TGTGCCATCAGTGGCGGCGGGCAGTACGAGCAGTACTTC. Its translation is CAISGGGQYEQYF.

The chain uses TRBV11-3 and TRBJ2-3; TRBD1 agrees at 11 bases. This CDR3 contains 15 residues. V was clipped by 5 bases and J by 8 bases; unmatched bases: 9. Germline V lookup: CDR1 SGHNT, CDR2 YENEEA. The CDR3 here is CASSPGGTGGSTQYF. DNA of the CDR3: TGTGCCAGCAGCCCAGGAGGGACAGGGGGTTCTACGCAGTATTTT. Using reference TRBV11-3 and TRBJ2-3 for the parts outside the CDR3, the full variable domain is EAGVVQSPRYKIIEKKQPVAFWCNPISGHNTLYWYLQNLGQGPELLIRYENEEAVDDSQLPKDRFSAERLKGVDSTLKIQPAELGDSAVYLCASSPGGTGGSTQYFGPGTRLTVL.

Here the CDR3 reads CASSIQTGDYGYTF. CDR3 coding DNA: TGTGCCAGTAGTATCCAGACAGGGGACTATGGCTACACCTTC. V is TRBV19 and J is TRBJ1-2; 8 positions agree with TRBD1. This CDR3 has 14 residues. After removal of 3 bases from V and 3 bases from J, the junction contained 3 bases not matched to a gene. The germline CDR1 and CDR2 sequences are LNHDA and SQIVND (reference sequence).

CDR3 in amino acids: CASSVSGTGDIDQPQHF. The DNA of the CDR3 is TGCGCCAGCAGCGTTTCCGGGACAGGGGATATCGATCAGCCCCAGCATTTT. The chain joins TRBV5-1 to TRBJ1-5; 10 nucleotides line up with TRBD1. Germline assignment: CDR1 SGHRS and CDR2 YFSETQ. The CDR3 runs 17 residues. After removal of 4 bases from V and 5 bases from J, the junction contained 12 bases not matched to a gene.

The chain couples TRBV3-1 (or the pseudogene TRBV3-2) to TRBJ2-2; D call uncertain. Germline CDR1 and CDR2: LGHDT and YNNKEL (reference sequence). The CDR3 is 13 amino acids. V was shortened by 1 base and J by 8 bases, with 8 bases between the two germline ends. In DNA, the CDR3 is TGTGCCAGCAGCCAAGCGAGGAGAGGGGAGCTGTTTTTT. It codes for CASSQARRGELFF.

The chain is built from TRBV27 and TRBJ2-7, with TRBD1 identical over 8 bases. The CDR3 loop spans 15 amino acids. Germline V lookup: CDR1 MNHEY, CDR2 SMNVEV (reference sequence). V was clipped by 6 bases and J by 3 bases; unmatched bases: 10. For the CDR3, the DNA is TGTGCCAGCAGCGTATCCCCAGGGGGCTACTACGAGCAGTACTTC. It codes for CASSVSPGGYYEQYF.

The chain has TRBV5-6 and TRBJ1-5; maybe TRBD1 (5 bases). The CDR3 totals 14 residues. Per germline, CDR1 SGHDT and CDR2 YYEEEE. The V gene lost 6 bases and the J gene lost 4 bases, with 14 bases spanning the gap. CDR3 bases: TGTGCCAGCAACAATTGGGGGGGAAATCAGCCCCAGCATTTT. Amino acids: CASNNWGGNQPQHF.

The gene calls are TRBV14 and TRBJ2-3, with D possibly matching TRBD2 (5 bases). The CDR3 is made up of 14 amino acids. Trimming removed 5 bases from V and 2 bases from J, with 11 bases in between. Germline CDR1 and CDR2: SGHDN and FVKESK. CDR3 in amino acids: CASSTGLFTDTQYF. DNA for the CDR3: TGTGCCAGCAGCACTGGACTGTTCACAGATACGCAGTATTTT.

This chain uses TRBV30 with TRBJ2-7; 7 bases match TRBD1. Trimming took 2 bases from V and 6 from J; bases not matched to a gene: 4. Germline loops: CDR1 GTSNPN, CDR2 SVGIG (reference sequence). CDR3 length: 12 residues. CDR3 in amino acids: CAWSKGAVEQYF. In nucleotides, the CDR3 is TGTGCCTGGAGTAAGGGGGCGGTCGAGCAGTACTTC.

The V call is TRBV4-1, the J call TRBJ1-2; TRBD1 matches at 9 bases. Trimming took 3 bases from V and 6 from J; bases not matched to a gene: 5. Germline loops: CDR1 MGHRA, CDR2 YSYEKL. The CDR3 has 14 amino acids. The CDR3 bases are TGCGCCAGCAGCCACTCCACAGGGGGCGATGGCTACACCTTC. Protein sequence: CASSHSTGGDGYTF.

V is TRBV19 and J is TRBJ1-1, with D possibly being TRBD1 (6 bases). This CDR3 is 14 amino acids long. Germline loops: CDR1 LNHDA, CDR2 SQIVND (reference sequence). The V gene lost 3 bases and the J gene lost 4 bases, with 12 bases spanning the gap. CDR3 sequence: CASSMAGGGTEAFF. For the CDR3, the DNA is TGTGCCAGTAGTATGGCGGGGGGCGGCACTGAAGCTTTCTTT.

This clone was seen a single time. The rearrangement uses TRBV29-1 and TRBJ2-7; 7 bases map to TRBD2. CDR3 length equals 11 residues. CDR1 is SQVTM, CDR2 ANQGSEA, per germline. Losses at the gene ends were 7 bases for V and 7 bases for J; bases not matched to a gene: 7. The CDR3: CSGREGGEQYF. In DNA form, the CDR3 reads TGCAGCGGGCGAGAGGGAGGGGAGCAGTACTTC.

This clone was seen once. This chain's CDR3 is CASRGTGGVYEQYF. The CDR3 coding sequence is TGTGCCAGCAGAGGGACAGGGGGCGTCTACGAGCAGTACTTC. This chain links TRBV2 with TRBJ2-7; 12 nucleotides align to TRBD1. The CDR3 is made up of 14 amino acids. Trimming took 6 bases from V and 3 from J; bases not matched to a gene: 3. Germline V CDR1 and CDR2: SNHLY, FYNNEI.